One and the same sample provided the 19 T cell receptor beta chains below, sequenced in a study of identifying expanded T cells in peripheral blood. Data came from immunoSEQ multiplex PCR; TCRdb stores just in-frame clones and leaves some out. The sample shows over 80,000 clones, approximately 84% of them seen only once. Sequenced input: blood. These receptors were taken from a person between 18 and 75 years old in good health.

V and J are TRBV5-1 and TRBJ1-1; D is unresolved. This CDR3 region has 14 residues. The germline V gene encodes CDR1 SGHRS and CDR2 YFSETQ. The V end lost 2 bases, the J end lost 7 bases, and 15 bases lay between the germline ends. CDR3 amino acids: CASSFDGRNSEAFF. The CDR3 DNA sequence: TGCGCCAGCAGCTTTGACGGACGTAATAGTGAAGCTTTCTTT.

The chain uses TRBV7-3 and TRBJ1-6; D remains ambiguous. Germline assignment: CDR1 SGHTA and CDR2 FQGTGA. V was trimmed by 2 bases and J by 3 bases, leaving 11 bases between them. The CDR3 sequence is 16 residues long. The CDR3 DNA sequence: TGTGCCAGCAGCTTATTTCAAGCAGGCTATAATTCACCCCTCCACTTT. Translated: CASSLFQAGYNSPLHF.

The chain combines TRBV27 with TRBJ2-7; D gene ambiguous. Trimming removed 5 bases at V and 6 bases at J, with 8 bases between. CDR1 is MNHEY and CDR2 is SMNVEV in the germline V gene (reference sequence). The CDR3 is made up of 11 amino acids. CDR3: CASSHYGEQYF. In DNA, the CDR3 is TGTGCCAGCAGTCACTACGGCGAGCAGTACTTC.

V gene TRBV9 combines with J gene TRBJ2-3; TRBD2 agrees at 10 bases. V was clipped by 0 bases and J by 4 bases; unmatched bases: 5. Per germline, CDR1 SGDLS and CDR2 YYNGEE. CDR3 length: 16 residues. CDR3 DNA: TGTGCCAGCAGCGTAGAGTCTAGCGGGGGAGCAGATACGCAGTATTTT. Protein: CASSVESSGGADTQYF.

The chain links TRBV6-1 to TRBJ1-5; 7 bases agree with TRBD1. Germline lookup yields CDR1 MNHNS and CDR2 SASEGT. The CDR3 is made up of 17 amino acids. J was trimmed by 0 bases and V by 4 bases; bases with no gene match: 9. CDR3 amino acids: CASSGTGRRGSNQPQHF. CDR3 nucleotides: TGTGCCAGCAGTGGGACAGGTCGACGCGGTAGCAATCAGCCCCAGCATTTT.

The chain uses TRBV5-1 and TRBJ1-1; D call uncertain. CDR1 and CDR2 from the germline V gene are SGHRS and YFSETQ. The CDR3 contains 15 residues. With 3 bases removed from V and 1 base from J, the gap between germline ends came to 13 bases. The DNA for the CDR3 is TGCGCCAGCAGCTATGGAAAGGCCAGGAACACTGAAGCTTTCTTT. The encoded protein is CASSYGKARNTEAFF.

This clone was observed a handful of times. The chain links TRBV9 to TRBJ2-5, with a tentative D call TRBD2 (5 bases). Between the trimmed V and J ends, which lost 1 base and 1 base, there was a span of 8 bases. This CDR3 contains 14 residues. Germline CDR1 SGDLS, CDR2 YYNGEE. The CDR3 protein is CASSVPGIQETQYF. DNA for the CDR3: TGTGCCAGCAGCGTACCCGGGATCCAAGAGACCCAGTACTTC. The full variable domain, with the rest looked up from reference TRBV9 and TRBJ2-5, is DSGVTQTPKHLITATGQRVTLRCSPRSGDLSVYWYQQSLDQGLQFLIQYYNGEERAKGNILERFSAQQFPDLHSELNLSSLELGDSALYFCASSVPGIQETQYFGPGTRLLVL.

This clone was counted a single time. The rearrangement joins TRBV6-1 to TRBJ2-7, with D hard to call. Germline loops: CDR1 MNHNS, CDR2 SASEGT. The CDR3 totals 12 residues. V dropped 8 bases and J dropped 7 bases, with 15 bases sitting between them. CDR3 protein: CASGVGSFEQYF. In DNA form, the CDR3 reads TGTGCCAGCGGGGTAGGGTCTTTTGAGCAGTACTTC.

This clone appeared many times. This chain links TRBV29-1 with TRBJ1-2; the D is unclear. V shed 7 bases and J shed 3 bases, with 3 bases lying between them. The CDR3 covers 9 residues. The germline CDR1 and CDR2 sequences are SQVTM and ANQGSEA. The CDR3 nucleotides read TGCAGCGACGACTATGGCTACACCTTC. Its protein is CSDDYGYTF.

This clone has only a few counts. The rearrangement joins TRBV7-9 to TRBJ1-3, with D unclear. Trimming removed 3 bases from V and 7 bases from J, with 7 bases in between. The germline V gene encodes CDR1 SEHNR and CDR2 FQNEAQ (reference sequence). The CDR3 loop spans 12 amino acids. The CDR3 DNA follows: TGTGCCAGCAGCTTGGACGGGAACACCATATATTTT. Its translation is CASSLDGNTIYF.

The CDR3 region is CASSGQVNTEAFF. CDR3 bases: TGTGCCAGCAGTGGACAAGTGAACACTGAAGCTTTCTTT. V gene TRBV6-1 combines with J gene TRBJ1-1; D is unresolved. The germline CDR1 and CDR2 sequences are MNHNS and SASEGT. Trimming left V 4 bases short and J 0 bases short, with 6 bases between. The CDR3 covers 13 residues.

The chain has TRBV7-3 and TRBJ1-2; D not certain. Trimming cost V 4 bases and J 8 bases, with 20 bases left between them. From germline, CDR1 is SGHTA and CDR2 FQGTGA. The length of the CDR3 is 15 residues. The CDR3 nucleotides are TGTGCCAGCAGCTCACCCCCCCCCGCCGAGGGAGGCTACACCTTC. The encoded protein is CASSSPPPAEGGYTF.

CDR3 sequence reads: CASSGGNSYEQYF. CDR3 sequence (DNA): TGTGCCAGCAGCGGCGGAAACTCCTACGAGCAGTACTTC. The genes are TRBV7-2 and TRBJ2-7; no reliable D call. V shed 5 bases and J shed 0 bases, with 8 bases lying between them. This CDR3 region has 13 residues. Germline loops: CDR1 SGHTA, CDR2 FQGNSA.

The chain links TRBV29-1 to TRBJ2-4; the D is unclear. The CDR3 consists of 12 residues. The germline CDR1 and CDR2 sequences are SQVTM and ANQGSEA. Trimming cost V 4 bases and J 6 bases, with 10 bases left between them. CDR3 loop: CSVAIDVNIQYF. The CDR3 DNA reads as TGCAGCGTTGCAATTGACGTAAACATTCAGTACTTC. Looking up the rest from reference TRBV29-1 and TRBJ2-4 gives the full variable domain: SAVISQKPSRDICQRGTSLTIQCQVDSQVTMMFWYRQQPGQSLTLIATANQGSEATYESGFVIDKFPISRPNLTFSTLTVSNMSPEDSSIYLCSVAIDVNIQYFGAGTRLSVL.

The genes are TRBV14 and TRBJ1-2, with 7 bases aligning to TRBD1. Per germline, CDR1 SGHDN and CDR2 FVKESK. This CDR3 comprises 14 residues. V lost 3 bases and J lost 4; bases outside the gene matches: 5. CDR3 amino acids: CASSHDRVLYGYTF. CDR3 DNA: TGTGCCAGCAGCCACGACAGGGTACTCTATGGCTACACCTTC.

The chain has TRBV6-5 and TRBJ1-6, with D hard to call. Germline V CDR1 and CDR2: MNHEY, SVGAGI. The CDR3 consists of 15 residues. Trimming shortened V by 0 bases and J by 7 bases, and 10 bases separated the two germline ends. CDR3 sequence: CASSYSGQMNSPLHF. DNA of the CDR3: TGTGCCAGCAGTTACTCGGGTCAGATGAATTCACCCCTCCACTTT.

This chain links TRBV5-1 with TRBJ2-6; D remains unclear. Germline V gene lookup returns CDR1 SGHRS and CDR2 YFSETQ. Trimming stripped 4 bases from V and 4 bases from J, with 12 bases between. This CDR3 comprises 15 residues. CDR3 in DNA: TGCGCCAGCAGCGAACCGGGTTTAGGGGCCAACGTCCTGACTTTC. Protein: CASSEPGLGANVLTF. Variable domain in full (rest from reference TRBV5-1 and TRBJ2-6): KAGVTQTPRYLIKTRGQQVTLSCSPISGHRSVSWYQQTPGQGLQFLFEYFSETQRNKGNFPGRFSGRQFSNSRSEMNVSTLELGDSALYLCASSEPGLGANVLTFGAGSRLTVL.

This chain connects TRBV10-2 to TRBJ1-3; D gene ambiguous. The V gene's germline CDR1 is WSHSY and CDR2 SAAADI. V shed 6 bases and J shed 4 bases, with 16 bases lying between them. The CDR3 length is 15 residues. CDR3 loop: CASSSTGAVGNTIYF. For the CDR3, the DNA is TGCGCCAGCAGCTCCACGGGTGCAGTAGGAAACACCATATATTTT.

This rearrangement joins TRBV30 to TRBJ1-1; TRBD1 is a possible D gene (5 bases). CDR1 and CDR2 from the germline V gene are GTSNPN and SVGIG (reference sequence). Trimming removed 3 bases from V and 1 base from J, with 21 bases in between. CDR3 length: 17 amino acids. CDR3 in amino acids: CAWSSYVVFQGNTEAFF. The CDR3 coding sequence is TGTGCCTGGAGCTCATATGTGGTTTTCCAGGGGAACACTGAAGCTTTCTTT. Full variable domain (remainder filled in from reference TRBV30 and TRBJ1-1): SQTIHQWPATLVQPVGSPLSLECTVEGTSNPNLYWYRQAAGRGLQLLFYSVGIGQISSEVPQNLSASRPQDRQFILSSKKLLLSDSGFYLCAWSSYVVFQGNTEAFFGQGTRLTVV.